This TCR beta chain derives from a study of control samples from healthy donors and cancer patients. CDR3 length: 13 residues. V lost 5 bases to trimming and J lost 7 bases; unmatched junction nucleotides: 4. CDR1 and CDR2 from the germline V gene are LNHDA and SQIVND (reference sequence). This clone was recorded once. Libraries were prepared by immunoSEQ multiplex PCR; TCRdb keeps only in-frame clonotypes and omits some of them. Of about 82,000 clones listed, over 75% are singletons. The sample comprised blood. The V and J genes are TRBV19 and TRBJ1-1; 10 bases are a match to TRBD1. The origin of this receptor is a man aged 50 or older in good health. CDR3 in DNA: TGTGCCAGTAGTCCGGGACAGGGGTATGAAGCTTTCTTT. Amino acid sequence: CASSPGQGYEAFF.